This passage covers 18 T cell receptor beta chains from one sample sequenced in a study of cytomegalovirus exposure and HLA in healthy donors. Using immunoSEQ multiplex PCR, the repertoire was profiled, and TCRdb retains in-frame clones only, with some absent. The profile shows around 160,000 clones, about four fifths of them singletons. Sequenced sample: PBMCs. The source is a man aged 30-40 years in good health and CMV-seropositive.

Regarding this clone: The sample has other DNA sequences that encode this CDR3 too. The chain is built from TRBV9 and TRBJ1-1; D is undetermined. The V end was cut by 0 bases, the J end by 1 base, with 7 bases between. The germline gives CDR1 SGDLS, CDR2 YYNGEE. The CDR3 is made up of 14 amino acids. The CDR3 coding sequence is TGTGCCAGCAGCGTAGGAACGGGGAACACTGAAGCTTTCTTT. Its protein is CASSVGTGNTEAFF.

The chain recombines TRBV7-3 with TRBJ1-1, with D unresolved. V was shortened by 1 base and J by 3 bases, with 9 bases between the two germline ends. This CDR3 has 14 amino acids. Germline V gene data show CDR1 as SGHTA and CDR2 as FQGTGA. CDR3 sequence reads: CASSLSGGYTEAFF. In DNA form, the CDR3 reads TGTGCCAGCAGCTTAAGTGGCGGGTACACTGAAGCTTTCTTT.

The chain has TRBV6-1 and TRBJ2-7; D gene unclear. Germline V gene data show CDR1 as MNHNS and CDR2 as SASEGT. Trimming took 3 bases from V and 1 from J, leaving 4 bases between them. The CDR3 length is 12 residues. CDR3 sequence: CASSDISYEQYF. CDR3 coding DNA: TGTGCCAGCAGTGACATTTCCTACGAGCAGTACTTC.

A few counts support this clone. The chain joins TRBV5-4 to TRBJ1-2, with 9 bases that match TRBD1. This CDR3 spans 15 amino acids. Trimming took 4 bases from V and 5 from J; bases not matched to a gene: 9. Germline assignment: CDR1 SGHNT and CDR2 YYREEE (reference sequence). The DNA of the CDR3 is TGTGCCAGCAGCCCGACGACAGGGGGGGAGTATGGCTACACCTTC. Its translation: CASSPTTGGEYGYTF.

This clone is a singleton in its sample. The genes are TRBV2 and TRBJ2-3, with D unresolved. Trimming left V 7 bases short and J 0 bases short, with 14 bases between. Germline V gives CDR1 SNHLY, CDR2 FYNNEI. The CDR3 consists of 15 residues. CDR3 bases: TGTGCCAGCAAGGTTCGGAGTCCTAGCACAGATACGCAGTATTTT. Translating it yields CASKVRSPSTDTQYF. Together with reference TRBV2 and TRBJ2-3, the CDR3 gives the full variable domain: EPEVTQTPSHQVTQMGQEVILRCVPISNHLYFYWYRQILGQKVEFLVSFYNNEISEKSEIFDDQFSVERPDGSNFTLKIRSTKLEDSAMYFCASKVRSPSTDTQYFGPGTRLTVL.

This clone appeared once. This chain connects TRBV30 to TRBJ2-1; TRBD1 might be the D (5 bases). The CDR3 contains 15 residues. Per the germline V gene, CDR1 is GTSNPN and CDR2 is SVGIG (reference sequence). Trimming took off 5 bases at V and 0 bases at J, with 14 bases between the two ends. In nucleotides, the CDR3 is TGTGCCTGGCGAAGGGGCTCACGCTCCTACAATGAGCAGTTCTTC. This translates into CAWRRGSRSYNEQFF.

The V call is TRBV28, the J call TRBJ2-3; 7 positions match TRBD2. Trimming cost V 4 bases and J 1 base; bases outside gene matches: 8. The CDR3 extends over 16 amino acids. Germline V gene data show CDR1 as MDHEN and CDR2 as SYDVKM. CDR3 sequence (DNA): TGTGCCAGCAGTTCTCTGGCGGGAGTCCGCACAGATACGCAGTATTTT. This encodes CASSSLAGVRTDTQYF. Filled out from reference TRBV28 and TRBJ2-3, the complete variable domain reads DVKVTQSSRYLVKRTGEKVFLECVQDMDHENMFWYRQDPGLGLRLIYFSYDVKMKEKGDIPEGYSVSREKKERFSLILESASTNQTSMYLCASSSLAGVRTDTQYFGPGTRLTVL.

The chain combines TRBV27 with TRBJ2-7; D might be TRBD1 (5 bases). Germline CDR1 reads MNHEY; CDR2 reads SMNVEV (reference sequence). This CDR3 has 13 residues. V was trimmed by 6 bases and J by 2 bases, leaving 11 bases between them. The CDR3 reads CASSPRTPYEQYF. The CDR3 DNA reads as TGTGCCAGCAGCCCCCGGACACCCTACGAGCAGTACTTC.

V gene TRBV28 combines with J gene TRBJ2-2; 12 positions agree with TRBD2. The CDR3 is made up of 16 amino acids. V lost 6 bases to trimming and J lost 6 bases; unmatched junction nucleotides: 8. Germline values: CDR1 MDHEN, CDR2 SYDVKM. In DNA form, the CDR3 reads TGTGCCAGCAGCCTTGGTTCTAGCGGGGGGGCCGGGGAGCTGTTTTTT. Encoded protein: CASSLGSSGGAGELFF.

The chain joins TRBV19 to TRBJ1-2, with TRBD1 matching over 7 bases. Germline CDR1 is LNHDA and CDR2 is SQIVND (reference sequence). The CDR3 consists of 17 residues. Trimming removed 2 bases from V and 4 bases from J; junction bases left unmatched: 13. The CDR3 nucleotides are TGTGCCAGTAGTATATCTGTAGGGGGACAGAGACTCTATGGCTACACCTTC. Translated: CASSISVGGQRLYGYTF.

This chain connects TRBV6-5 to TRBJ2-1; no clear D gene. This CDR3 region has 14 residues. Germline CDR1 MNHEY, CDR2 SVGAGI. The V gene lost 0 bases and the J gene lost 6 bases, with 9 bases spanning the gap. The CDR3 is CASSYSHSPNEQFF. The CDR3 DNA follows: TGTGCCAGCAGTTACTCGCACTCCCCCAATGAGCAGTTCTTC.

The rearrangement joins TRBV10-3 to TRBJ2-7; 8 nucleotides align to TRBD2. Losses at the gene ends were 7 bases for V and 7 bases for J; bases not matched to a gene: 9. Germline V gene lookup returns CDR1 ENHRY and CDR2 SYGVKD. The CDR3 sequence is 13 residues long. The CDR3 DNA reads as TGTGCCATCACGGCGGGGGGCCGGGGGGAGCAGTACTTC. It translates to CAITAGGRGEQYF.

The chain recombines TRBV25-1 with TRBJ2-3; TRBD2 matches at 7 bases. This CDR3 contains 13 residues. Germline V gene data show CDR1 as MGHDK and CDR2 as SYGVNS. V lost 3 bases and J lost 4; bases outside the gene matches: 1. DNA of the CDR3: TGTGCCAGCAGTGAGGGAGGGGCAGATACGCAGTATTTT. Translated, it gives CASSEGGADTQYF.

This rearrangement joins TRBV25-1 to TRBJ2-2; D may be TRBD2 (5 bases). This CDR3 is 17 amino acids long. Trimming removed 5 bases from V and 5 bases from J, with 21 bases in between. Germline V gene lookup returns CDR1 MGHDK and CDR2 SYGVNS. The CDR3 region has the DNA TGTGCCAGCAGTTTGCCGGGTTTTCCTGAGGGAACCGGGGAGCTGTTTTTT. Protein: CASSLPGFPEGTGELFF.

CDR3 amino acids: CASSPLHRVGGSNQPQHF. The CDR3 DNA reads as TGTGCCAGCAGTCCCCTACACAGGGTCGGTGGGAGCAATCAGCCCCAGCATTTT. This chain connects TRBV27 to TRBJ1-5, with a tentative D call TRBD1 (6 bases). Germline V gene sequence: CDR1 MNHEY, CDR2 SMNVEV (reference sequence). The CDR3 contains 18 residues. The V gene lost 5 bases and the J gene lost 1 base, with 21 bases spanning the gap.

This sequence joins TRBV28 and TRBJ2-5; the match to TRBD1 covers 8 bases. The CDR3 runs to 14 residues. The V segment lost 5 bases and the J segment 5 bases; nucleotides outside the gene matches: 7. Germline CDR1 MDHEN, CDR2 SYDVKM. The CDR3, as DNA: TGTGCCAGCAGTACTTCAGGGGGCAGGGAGACCCAGTACTTC. It is translated as CASSTSGGRETQYF.

Ten or more counts support this clone. The rearrangement joins TRBV28 to TRBJ2-5, with TRBD2 matching over 12 bases. After removal of 5 bases from V and 5 bases from J, the junction contained 9 bases not matched to a gene. The CDR3 loop spans 16 amino acids. Germline lookup yields CDR1 MDHEN and CDR2 SYDVKM. The CDR3 DNA is TGTGCCAGCAGTCCAATCGCTAGCGGGAGGGAGGAGACCCAGTACTTC. Protein: CASSPIASGREETQYF.

The chain links TRBV27 to TRBJ2-6; no clear D gene. The germline V and J ends were trimmed by 9 bases and 9 bases, with 18 bases remaining between them. This CDR3 comprises 14 residues. CDR1 and CDR2 (germline): MNHEY, SMNVEV (reference sequence). The DNA for the CDR3 is TGTGCCAGACCTCTGGCAGTCCCAGTCAACGTCCTGACTTTC. Residues: CARPLAVPVNVLTF. The full variable domain, with the rest looked up from reference TRBV27 and TRBJ2-6, is EAQVTQNPRYLITVTGKKLTVTCSQNMNHEYMSWYRQDPGLGLRQIYYSMNVEVTDKGDVPEGYKVSRKEKRNFPLILESPSPNQTSLYFCARPLAVPVNVLTFGAGSRLTVL.